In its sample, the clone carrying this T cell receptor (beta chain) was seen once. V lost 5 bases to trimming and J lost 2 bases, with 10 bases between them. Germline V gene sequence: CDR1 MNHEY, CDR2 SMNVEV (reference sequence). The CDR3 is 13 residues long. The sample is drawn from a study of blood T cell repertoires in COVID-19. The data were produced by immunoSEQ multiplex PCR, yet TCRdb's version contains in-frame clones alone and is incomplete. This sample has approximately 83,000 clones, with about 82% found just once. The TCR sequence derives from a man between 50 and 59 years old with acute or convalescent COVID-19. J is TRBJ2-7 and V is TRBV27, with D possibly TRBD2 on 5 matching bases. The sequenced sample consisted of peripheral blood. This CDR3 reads CASSNRGTYEQYF. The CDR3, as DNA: TGTGCCAGCAGTAACCGGGGTACCTACGAGCAGTACTTC.